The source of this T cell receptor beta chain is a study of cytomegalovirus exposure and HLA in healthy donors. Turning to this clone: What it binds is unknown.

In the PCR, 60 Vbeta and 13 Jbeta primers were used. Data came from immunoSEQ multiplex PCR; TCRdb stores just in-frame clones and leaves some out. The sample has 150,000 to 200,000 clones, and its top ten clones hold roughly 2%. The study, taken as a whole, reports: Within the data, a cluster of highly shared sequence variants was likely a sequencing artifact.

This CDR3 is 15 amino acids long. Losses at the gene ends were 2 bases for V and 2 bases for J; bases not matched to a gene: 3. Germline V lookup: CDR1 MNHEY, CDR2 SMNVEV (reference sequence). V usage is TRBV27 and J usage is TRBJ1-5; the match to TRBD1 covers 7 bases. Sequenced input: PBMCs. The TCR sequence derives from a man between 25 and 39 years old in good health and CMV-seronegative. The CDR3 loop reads CASSLNRGGNQPQHF. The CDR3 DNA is TGTGCCAGCAGTTTAAACAGGGGAGGCAATCAGCCCCAGCATTTT.